The 3 T cell receptor beta chains given below trace back to one sample, sequenced in a study of blood T cell repertoires in COVID-19. Sequencing used immunoSEQ multiplex PCR; TCRdb keeps in-frame clones, though not all of them. Of approximately 210,000 clones in the sample, roughly 88% were seen once. Sequenced material: peripheral blood. The receptors stem from a man aged 25 to 45 who had recovered from COVID-19.

This clone was seen more than once but under ten times. This chain links TRBV12-3 or TRBV12-4 with TRBJ2-3; no firm D call. With 5 bases removed from V and 0 bases from J, the gap between germline ends came to 3 bases. The CDR3 is 12 amino acids. CDR3 in amino acids: CASSPSTDTQYF. As DNA, the CDR3 is TGTGCCAGCAGTCCTAGCACAGATACGCAGTATTTT.

This sequence joins TRBV2 and TRBJ2-7; 7 nucleotides match TRBD1. V shed 6 bases, J shed 3 bases, and the junction held 5 bases outside the gene matches. This CDR3 contains 13 residues. CDR1 and CDR2 (germline): SNHLY, FYNNEI. The CDR3 loop reads CASRRQGNYEQYF. The CDR3 DNA reads as TGTGCCAGCAGGAGACAGGGTAACTACGAGCAGTACTTC. Full variable domain (remainder filled in from reference TRBV2 and TRBJ2-7): EPEVTQTPSHQVTQMGQEVILRCVPISNHLYFYWYRQILGQKVEFLVSFYNNEISEKSEIFDDQFSVERPDGSNFTLKIRSTKLEDSAMYFCASRRQGNYEQYFGPGTRLTVT.

This clone occurred once. This chain's CDR3 is CASLRSWNTEAFF. The CDR3, as DNA: TGTGCCAGCCTCAGGTCATGGAACACTGAAGCTTTCTTT. The rearrangement joins TRBV6-6 to TRBJ1-1, with no clear D. V shed 8 bases and J shed 1 base, with 11 bases lying between them. This CDR3 is built from 13 residues. Germline-derived CDR1 and CDR2 are MNHNY and SVGAGI (reference sequence).